One sample yielded the 8 T cell receptor beta chains listed below, sequenced in a study of tumor-infiltrating lymphocytes in primary liver carcinoma. From about 19-30 mg of unsorted bulk tissue, DNA and RNA were co-extracted together. Production of TCR beta cDNA used 400 to 600 ng total RNA together with a constant-region primer. Libraries of TCR beta came from three nested multiplex PCR rounds with slightly modified ARM-PCR. In the first two PCR rounds, TRBV1-TRBV30 forward primers were paired with a C-beta reverse primer, and each round lasted 10 cycles. TCRdb analysed the multiplex PCR reads with MiXCR anew, one entry per CDR3 protein. The table has about 84,000 distinct CDR3 sequences, over 60% seen once. The specimen was liver tumor tissue from sampling region 1. Subset given: tumor region T1, superior pole. The receptors here all came from a man in his forties with primary liver carcinoma and hepatitis B virus infection.

The count of this clonotype is one. This may come from a read error, since a much larger clone is one base off. CDR3 residues: CASRRELNTEASF. In nucleotides, the CDR3 is TGTGCCAGCAGACGGGAGTTGAACACTGAAGCTTCCTTT. The V call is TRBV2, the J call TRBJ1-1; no definite D call. The CDR3 loop spans 13 amino acids. Germline assignment: CDR1 SNHLY and CDR2 FYNNEI. Combining the CDR3 with reference TRBV2 and TRBJ1-1 gives the whole variable domain EPEVTQTPSHQVTQMGQEVILRCVPISNHLYFYWYRQILGQKVEFLVSFYNNEISEKSEIFDDQFSVERPDGSNFTLKIRSTKLEDSAMYFCASRRELNTEASFGQGTRLTVV.

Points on this clonotype: It may be a read error: a sequence one base away is much more abundant. The chain has TRBV14 and TRBJ2-3; 7 nucleotides agree with TRBD2. CDR3 size: 16 residues. Germline CDR1 and CDR2: SGHDN and FVKESK. V was clipped by 2 bases and J by 5 bases; unmatched bases: 10. CDR3 sequence reads: CASSQTPGLIGDTQYF. The CDR3 DNA reads TGTGCCAGCAGCCAAACGCCGGGACTAATAGGAGATACGCAGTATTTT.

The CDR3 is CANRRGGGDEKLFF. CDR3 nucleotides: TGTGCCAACAGAAGAGGGGGCGGTGATGAAAAACTGTTTTTT. V and J are TRBV6-5 and TRBJ1-4; the match to TRBD1 covers 7 bases. V trimming: 10 bases; J trimming: 6 bases; junction bases outside the gene matches: 11. The CDR3 is made up of 14 amino acids. Germline V gene lookup returns CDR1 MNHEY and CDR2 SVGAGI.

This clonotype showed up many times. V is TRBV7-8 and J is TRBJ2-4; tentatively, D is TRBD1 (6 bases). V lost 1 base, J lost 8 bases, and 9 bases lay in between. The CDR3 loop spans 13 amino acids. The germline gives CDR1 SGHVS, CDR2 FQNEAQ. CDR3 sequence: CASSLGQEDIQYF. DNA of the CDR3: TGTGCCAGCAGCTTAGGACAGGAGGACATTCAGTACTTC.

About this clonotype: The missing conserved phenylalanine or tryptophan at the end of this CDR3 makes a read error likely. The chain combines TRBV12-3 or TRBV12-4 with TRBJ1-6, with TRBD1 as a possible D gene (6 bases). The CDR3 has 15 amino acids. The CDR3 is CASSSTTGRNSPLHL. The CDR3 DNA is TGTGCGAGCAGTTCCACGACAGGACGTAATTCACCCCTCCACCTT.

V usage is TRBV11-2 and J usage is TRBJ2-5; a weak D match, TRBD2 (6 bases). This CDR3 contains 16 residues. Looked up from germline, CDR1 is SGHAT and CDR2 is FQNNGV. V was clipped by 10 bases and J by 0 bases, with 21 bases between them. The CDR3 reads CAKRSRDLAHQETQYF. The CDR3 DNA sequence: TGTGCCAAAAGATCCCGGGACTTGGCCCACCAAGAGACCCAGTACTTC.

With regard to this clonotype: One junction end disagrees with the germline gene, perhaps due to a read error. The chain recombines TRBV4-1 with TRBJ2-3, with D unresolved. This CDR3 is built from 14 residues. Looked up from germline, CDR1 is MGHRA and CDR2 is YSYEKL. The CDR3 coding sequence is TGCGCCAGCAGCCAATGTCAGACCACAGATACGCACTATTTT. Its translation is CASSQCQTTDTHYF.

With respect to this clonotype: An end of the junction does not agree with germline; a read error may underlie this. The genes are TRBV7-8 and TRBJ2-7; perhaps D is TRBD1 or TRBD2 (5 bases each). Germline V gene lookup returns CDR1 SGHVS and CDR2 FQNEAQ. The CDR3 sequence is 14 residues long. CDR3 sequence reads: CSSNLGTDNYEQYF. CDR3 DNA: TGTTCCAGCAACTTAGGGACGGACAACTACGAGCAGTACTTC.